The 4 T cell receptor beta chains below were found in one sample sequenced in a study of OX40 agonist ivuxolimab in advanced cancers. TCRdb's copy holds only in-frame clones and misses some; the assay was immunoSEQ multiplex PCR. The data contain 100,000 to 150,000 clones, under 95% of them singletons. This sample comprised CD4+ or CD8+ T cells sorted from blood, obtained in a trial of the OX40 agonist ivuxolimab. These receptors originate from an adult with an advanced solid tumor such as melanoma, head and neck, liver or kidney cancer.

The V gene is TRBV7-7, the J gene TRBJ2-7; D unresolved. CDR1 SSHAT and CDR2 FNYEAQ come from the germline V gene (reference sequence). V gave up 0 bases and J gave up 6 bases, with 6 bases separating them. The CDR3 consists of 12 residues. The CDR3 region is CASSLASVEQYF. The CDR3 DNA is TGTGCCAGCAGCTTAGCTTCGGTCGAGCAGTACTTC. The whole variable domain, filled in from reference TRBV7-7 and TRBJ2-7, reads GAGVSQSPRYKVTKRGQDVTLRCDPISSHATLYWYQQALGQGPEFLTYFNYEAQPDKSGLPSDRFSAERPEGSISTLTIQRTEQRDSAMYRCASSLASVEQYFGPGTRLTVT.

To note about this clone: The same CDR3 arises from other DNA sequences in this sample as well. V and J are TRBV5-4 and TRBJ2-5; D remains unclear. Trimming shortened V by 0 bases and J by 0 bases, and 3 bases separated the two germline ends. Germline loops: CDR1 SGHNT, CDR2 YYREEE (reference sequence). This CDR3 is built from 13 residues. In DNA, the CDR3 is TGTGCCAGCAGCTTGGGGTACCAAGAGACCCAGTACTTC. Residues: CASSLGYQETQYF.

This chain connects TRBV7-3 to TRBJ2-3, with D hard to call. Trimming shortened V by 5 bases and J by 6 bases, and 6 bases separated the two germline ends. Looked up from germline, CDR1 is SGHTA and CDR2 is FQGTGA. The CDR3 has 11 amino acids. CDR3 nucleotide sequence: TGTGCCAGCAGCCTCTCGGATACGCAGTATTTT. Its protein is CASSLSDTQYF.

This clone has a single count. This sequence joins TRBV5-4 and TRBJ2-6, with 7 bases aligning to TRBD2. This CDR3 comprises 15 residues. The germline gives CDR1 SGHNT, CDR2 YYREEE (reference sequence). J gave up 2 bases and V 4 bases, and 3 bases lay outside the gene matches. CDR3 coding DNA: TGTGCCAGCAGCACCGGGGGGACTGGGGCCAACGTCCTGACTTTC. The encoded protein is CASSTGGTGANVLTF.